One and the same sample provided the 27 T cell receptor beta chains below, sequenced in a study of blood T cell repertoires in COVID-19 (dated by TCRdb to about 2020). The library was built by means of the immunoSEQ multiplex PCR assay. TCRdb's version of the immuneACCESS table is confined to in-frame rearrangements and falls short of the full clone set. An unresolved V gene accounts for under half of the shortfall where checked; the remainder is of unknown origin. For this sample the table gives roughly 150,000 clones, of which 80% to 95% were detected only once. Around 2% of the sample lies in the top ten. The sample comprised peripheral blood. These receptors came from a woman in her sixties or seventies with COVID-19, enrolled during active disease.

V gene TRBV7-9 combines with J gene TRBJ2-7, with D possibly matching TRBD2 (5 bases). Germline-derived CDR1 and CDR2 are SEHNR and FQNEAQ (reference sequence). Trimming removed 5 bases at V and 6 bases at J, with 14 bases between. The CDR3 runs to 13 residues. Here the CDR3 DNA reads TGTGCCAGCAGCGAGCGGTATTGGAGCGAGCAGTACTTC. Protein product: CASSERYWSEQYF.

The V and J genes are TRBV3-1 (or the pseudogene TRBV3-2) and TRBJ2-2, with a possible D match to TRBD1 (5 bases). Trimming pared 2 bases from V and 6 bases from J, leaving 7 bases between. CDR3 length equals 13 residues. Germline V gives CDR1 LGHDT, CDR2 YNNKEL (reference sequence). CDR3 coding DNA: TGTGCCAGCAGCCAAAGGGGTTCCGGGGAGCTGTTTTTT. It is translated as CASSQRGSGELFF.

V usage is TRBV4-1 and J usage is TRBJ1-2; tentatively, D is TRBD1 (6 bases). Trimming removed 3 bases from V and 4 bases from J, with 18 bases in between. Germline assignment: CDR1 MGHRA and CDR2 YSYEKL. The CDR3 totals 16 residues. CDR3 loop: CASSHNHQGRGYGYTF. CDR3 coding DNA: TGCGCCAGCAGCCATAATCACCAGGGGAGAGGCTATGGCTACACCTTC.

This chain links TRBV20-1 with TRBJ2-3, with D perhaps matching TRBD2 (5 bases). The ends were cut back, 3 bases at V and 8 bases at J, with 9 bases in the middle. CDR1 is DFQATT and CDR2 is SNEGSKA in the germline V gene (reference sequence). CDR3 length: 11 residues. The CDR3 nucleotides read TGCAGTGCTAGCCAGGCGGGTACGCAGTATTTT. This sequence encodes CSASQAGTQYF.

V and J are TRBV7-2 and TRBJ1-1; D not certain. The CDR3 has 13 amino acids. V was trimmed by 7 bases and J by 0 bases, leaving 9 bases between them. Germline loops: CDR1 SGHTA, CDR2 FQGNSA. This CDR3 reads CASKSPVNTEAFF. Here the CDR3 DNA reads TGTGCCAGCAAATCACCGGTGAACACTGAAGCTTTCTTT.

The genes are TRBV18 and TRBJ1-1; 8 nucleotides match TRBD1. There are 13 residues in the CDR3. Germline CDR1 reads KGHSH; CDR2 reads LQKENI. Trimming cost V 6 bases and J 3 bases; bases outside gene matches: 3. The CDR3 is CASSQDRDTEAFF. The CDR3 nucleotides are TGTGCCAGCTCTCAGGACAGGGACACTGAAGCTTTCTTT.

This chain connects TRBV18 to TRBJ1-6; a possible D gene is TRBD1 (5 bases). The length of the CDR3 is 18 residues. The germline V gene encodes CDR1 KGHSH and CDR2 LQKENI. Trimming stripped 2 bases from V and 8 bases from J, with 22 bases between. The CDR3 loop is CASSPVRTLTAGDSPLHF. The CDR3 region has the DNA TGTGCCAGCTCACCAGTCCGGACCTTGACCGCGGGGGATTCACCCCTCCACTTT.

The V gene is TRBV2, the J gene TRBJ1-1; D may be TRBD1 (6 bases). The CDR3 runs 14 residues. Germline CDR1 is SNHLY and CDR2 is FYNNEI. The V gene lost 8 bases and the J gene lost 6 bases, with 19 bases spanning the gap. CDR3 region: CASVSDSLISEAFF. CDR3 nucleotides: TGTGCCAGCGTTTCGGACAGTTTGATTTCTGAAGCTTTCTTT. Together with reference TRBV2 and TRBJ1-1, the CDR3 gives the full variable domain: EPEVTQTPSHQVTQMGQEVILRCVPISNHLYFYWYRQILGQKVEFLVSFYNNEISEKSEIFDDQFSVERPDGSNFTLKIRSTKLEDSAMYFCASVSDSLISEAFFGQGTRLTVV.

CDR3 nucleotide sequence: TGTGCCAGCAGCTTAGGCGGAGTCGGTGGCTACACCTTC. Translation gives CASSLGGVGGYTF. This chain links TRBV7-6 with TRBJ1-2; D remains unclear. V lost 1 base to trimming and J lost 7 bases, with 10 bases between them. The germline V gene has CDR1 SGHVS and CDR2 FNYEAQ. The CDR3 runs to 13 residues. The whole variable domain, filled in from reference TRBV7-6 and TRBJ1-2, reads GAGVSQSPRYKVTKRGQDVALRCDPISGHVSLYWYRQALGQGPEFLTYFNYEAQQDKSGLPNDRFSAERPEGSISTLTIQRTEQRDSAMYRCASSLGGVGGYTFGSGTRLTVV.

The chain carries TRBV29-1 and TRBJ1-4, with 7 bases identical to TRBD1. The CDR3 runs to 13 residues. Germline V CDR1 and CDR2: SQVTM, ANQGSEA. The junction had 8 bases not matched to a gene; V was cut back by 6 bases and J by 7 bases. The CDR3 DNA follows: TGCAGCGTGAACAGGGGAATATCTGAAAAACTGTTTTTT. Amino acids: CSVNRGISEKLFF.

This clone was picked up one time. This chain connects TRBV2 to TRBJ1-1; 10 nucleotides match TRBD1. Germline lookup yields CDR1 SNHLY and CDR2 FYNNEI. The J segment lost 4 bases and the V segment lost 7 bases, leaving 12 bases of the junction unmatched. This CDR3 spans 16 amino acids. The CDR3 sequence: CASIRTGTGESTEAFF. The CDR3 nucleotides read TGTGCCAGCATTCGAACCGGGACAGGGGAGAGCACTGAAGCTTTCTTT.

V gene TRBV5-1 combines with J gene TRBJ1-1; D is perhaps TRBD1 (5 bases). The CDR3 is 14 amino acids. Trimming cost V 4 bases and J 0 bases, with 10 bases left between them. Germline CDR1 SGHRS, CDR2 YFSETQ. The CDR3 nucleotides read TGCGCCAGCAGCCCTACAGGACTGAACACTGAAGCTTTCTTT. Its translation: CASSPTGLNTEAFF.

The table lists this clone with a count of one. This sequence joins TRBV7-2 and TRBJ2-3; TRBD1 matches 8 bases. With V trimmed by 1 base and J by 3 bases, 9 bases remained unmatched. CDR1 is SGHTA and CDR2 is FQGNSA in the germline V gene. This CDR3 has 17 amino acids. The CDR3 DNA follows: TGTGCCAGCAGCTTAGTGCCGTGGACAGGGATGACAGATACGCAGTATTTT. Translating it yields CASSLVPWTGMTDTQYF.

As regards this clone: One end of the junction fails to match germline, which may point to a read error. V is TRBV7-7 and J is TRBJ2-6; no firm D call. The V gene's germline CDR1 is SSHAT and CDR2 FNYEAQ (reference sequence). The CDR3 contains 16 residues. The DNA for the CDR3 is TGTGCTAGCAGCCCCGAACTGTTCTCTGGGGCCAACGTCCTGACTTTC. Protein product: CASSPELFSGANVLTF. Variable domain in full (rest from reference TRBV7-7 and TRBJ2-6): GAGVSQSPRYKVTKRGQDVTLRCDPISSHATLYWYQQALGQGPEFLTYFNYEAQPDKSGLPSDRFSAERPEGSISTLTIQRTEQRDSAMYRCASSPELFSGANVLTFGAGSRLTVL.

The chain recombines TRBV7-9 with TRBJ1-1; no reliable D call. Germline loops: CDR1 SEHNR, CDR2 FQNEAQ (reference sequence). Trimming took off 1 base at V and 1 base at J, with 10 bases between the two ends. CDR3 length equals 15 residues. The CDR3 is CASSLGTLWNTEAFF. The DNA for the CDR3 is TGTGCCAGCAGCTTAGGGACTCTGTGGAACACTGAAGCTTTCTTT.

This clone has just a few counts. This sequence joins TRBV19 and TRBJ2-3, with TRBD2 matching over 7 bases. The CDR3 extends over 14 amino acids. V trimming: 7 bases; J trimming: 2 bases; junction bases outside the gene matches: 6. Germline-derived CDR1 and CDR2 are LNHDA and SQIVND (reference sequence). The CDR3 reads CASKRRGNTDTQYF. The CDR3 coding sequence is TGTGCCAGTAAACGGCGGGGGAACACAGATACGCAGTATTTT.

Here the CDR3 DNA reads TGTGCCAGCAGTTCACACGACAGGGGGCGTTCTTTTGGCTACACCTTC. Amino acids: CASSSHDRGRSFGYTF. The chain links TRBV6-5 to TRBJ1-2; 10 bases map to TRBD1. V gave up 4 bases and J gave up 7 bases; unmatched junction bases: 12. The V gene's germline CDR1 is MNHEY and CDR2 SVGAGI. The CDR3 contains 16 residues.

The table lists this clone with a count of one. This sequence joins TRBV10-3 and TRBJ1-1; TRBD1 might be the D (6 bases). CDR3 length equals 15 residues. V lost 8 bases and J lost 4, with 20 bases in between. CDR1 and CDR2 (germline): ENHRY, SYGVKD. The CDR3 protein is CAIAPGGQLVTEAFF. The CDR3 nucleotides read TGTGCCATCGCCCCGGGGGGGCAACTGGTCACTGAAGCTTTCTTT.

The rearrangement links TRBV9 to TRBJ1-1, with 9 bases that match TRBD1. J gave up 7 bases and V 4 bases, and 8 bases lay outside the gene matches. This CDR3 comprises 14 residues. Germline V gene data show CDR1 as SGDLS and CDR2 as YYNGEE. Written as DNA, the CDR3 is TGTGCCAGCAGCCCCCCTACAGGGGGCGGTGAAGCTTTCTTT. Translated, it gives CASSPPTGGGEAFF. The full variable domain, completed using reference TRBV9 and TRBJ1-1, is DSGVTQTPKHLITATGQRVTLRCSPRSGDLSVYWYQQSLDQGLQFLIQYYNGEERAKGNILERFSAQQFPDLHSELNLSSLELGDSALYFCASSPPTGGGEAFFGQGTRLTVV.

This clone appeared once. This chain uses TRBV7-2 with TRBJ1-4, with D possibly matching TRBD1 (6 bases). V lost 1 base and J lost 5, with 8 bases in between. Germline V CDR1 and CDR2: SGHTA, FQGNSA. The CDR3 is made up of 14 amino acids. The CDR3: CASSLGQENEKLFF. CDR3 coding DNA: TGTGCCAGCAGCTTAGGACAGGAGAATGAAAAACTGTTTTTT.

V gene TRBV30 combines with J gene TRBJ1-2; 9 bases line up with TRBD1. Germline V gives CDR1 GTSNPN, CDR2 SVGIG (reference sequence). The CDR3 sequence is 12 residues long. J gave up 5 bases and V 8 bases, and 6 bases lay outside the gene matches. CDR3 DNA: TGTGCCGGGGGGACAGGGCCTTATGGCTACACCTTC. This sequence encodes CAGGTGPYGYTF.

The chain combines TRBV7-9 with TRBJ1-2; the match to TRBD1 covers 8 bases. Germline lookup yields CDR1 SEHNR and CDR2 FQNEAQ (reference sequence). Trimming removed 6 bases from V and 5 bases from J; junction bases left unmatched: 17. The CDR3 length is 17 residues. Here the CDR3 reads CASSPTGVIRVEYGYTF. CDR3 nucleotides: TGTGCCAGCAGTCCGACAGGGGTCATTCGTGTCGAATATGGCTACACCTTC.

The genes are TRBV5-4 and TRBJ2-6, with 8 bases identical to TRBD1. Germline CDR1 reads SGHNT; CDR2 reads YYREEE (reference sequence). V lost 4 bases, J lost 1 base, and 7 bases stayed unmatched. This CDR3 is built from 17 residues. The CDR3 loop is CASSPGGLSSGANVLTF. CDR3 DNA: TGTGCCAGCAGCCCAGGGGGCCTATCTTCTGGGGCCAACGTCCTGACTTTC.

The genes are TRBV6-5 and TRBJ1-3; 7 bases map to TRBD1. Germline V gives CDR1 MNHEY, CDR2 SVGAGI. The CDR3 loop spans 15 amino acids. Trimming at V came to 6 bases and at J to 4 bases, leaving 9 bases not matched to a gene. The CDR3 sequence is CASSSTTGLGNTIYF. The DNA of the CDR3 is TGTGCCAGCAGCTCTACGACAGGGCTCGGAAACACCATATATTTT.

This clone has a single count. This rearrangement joins TRBV6-2 or TRBV6-3 to TRBJ2-5, with 8 bases matching TRBD2. The J segment lost 3 bases and the V segment lost 2 bases, leaving 8 bases of the junction unmatched. This CDR3 is built from 16 residues. Germline V gene sequence: CDR1 MNHEY, CDR2 SVGEGT. The DNA for the CDR3 is TGTGCCAGCAGTTACAGGACTAGCAGCCAGAAAGAGACCCAGTACTTC. This sequence encodes CASSYRTSSQKETQYF.

This clone was recorded only once. The chain recombines TRBV7-8 with TRBJ1-2; 8 nucleotides align to TRBD1. Germline lookup yields CDR1 SGHVS and CDR2 FQNEAQ. The CDR3 loop spans 16 amino acids. V shed 5 bases and J 3 bases; nucleotides not matched to a gene: 11. DNA of the CDR3: TGTGCCAGCAGCCAGGGGGCGGGCGTTTCTCACTATGGCTACACCTTC. It translates to CASSQGAGVSHYGYTF.

This chain connects TRBV10-3 to TRBJ2-7; 7 bases fit TRBD1. CDR3 length: 13 amino acids. Germline V gene data show CDR1 as ENHRY and CDR2 as SYGVKD. J lost 0 bases, V lost 8 bases, and 4 bases had no gene match. CDR3 sequence (DNA): TGTGCCATCGGGGGACAGCCCTCCTACGAGCAGTACTTC. Protein sequence: CAIGGQPSYEQYF.